The 15 T cell receptor beta chains below were found in one sample sequenced in a study of Ad26.COV2.S vaccination and SARS-CoV-2 variants. The treatment was: 15 to 20 received Ad26.COV2.S at low or high dose, single or two shots; several received placebo; per-sample allocation not given. Material that was analyzed had been drawn on day 63 after the first vaccine or placebo injection. Here immunoSEQ multiplex PCR was the method, and the copy in TCRdb shows in-frame clones only, minus some. Among more than 400,000 clones listed, 90% were seen once. This specimen consisted of peripheral blood, obtained in a trial of Ad26.COV2.S vaccine versus placebo. The source of these receptors is a person aged 18-60 years who received the Ad26.COV2.S COVID-19 vaccine or a placebo.

The V call is TRBV5-4, the J call TRBJ1-6, with 9 bases lining up with TRBD1. Trimming took 4 bases from V and 10 from J; bases not matched to a gene: 12. Germline loops: CDR1 SGHNT, CDR2 YYREEE (reference sequence). The CDR3 runs 16 residues. CDR3 coding DNA: TGTGCCAGCAGCCCCCGCGGGGGGGACAGGGCATCACCCCTCCACTTT. It yields the protein CASSPRGGDRASPLHF.

V usage is TRBV7-2 and J usage is TRBJ1-5; D remains unclear. Trimming removed 2 bases from V and 3 bases from J, with 8 bases in between. This CDR3 spans 14 amino acids. Germline V gene lookup returns CDR1 SGHTA and CDR2 FQGNSA. This CDR3 reads CASSLLGVNQPQHF. CDR3 sequence (DNA): TGTGCCAGCAGCTTATTGGGCGTCAATCAGCCCCAGCATTTT.

The chain couples TRBV6-5 to TRBJ2-7, with D possibly TRBD2 on 7 matching bases. The V gene lost 7 bases and the J gene lost 5 bases, with 15 bases spanning the gap. CDR1 and CDR2 from the germline V gene are MNHEY and SVGAGI. The CDR3 totals 13 residues. CDR3 DNA: TGTGCCAGCACCAAGGGGGGGCGGAACGAGCAGTACTTC. The encoded protein is CASTKGGRNEQYF.

The chain links TRBV5-4 to TRBJ2-3; D is unresolved. Trimming took 0 bases from V and 4 from J, leaving 9 bases between them. This CDR3 contains 14 residues. CDR1 and CDR2 (germline): SGHNT, YYREEE (reference sequence). The DNA for the CDR3 is TGTGCCAGCAGCTTGGCGTGGAGAGCAGATACGCAGTATTTT. Translating it yields CASSLAWRADTQYF.

The chain recombines TRBV19 with TRBJ2-7; D remains ambiguous. Deletions cut 6 bases from V and 2 bases from J, with 14 bases between. This CDR3 is built from 14 residues. Germline CDR1 LNHDA, CDR2 SQIVND (reference sequence). The CDR3: CASRSTPATYEQYF. The CDR3 region has the DNA TGTGCCAGTAGGTCGACACCCGCTACCTACGAGCAGTACTTC.

This sequence joins TRBV5-1 and TRBJ2-1; a weak D match, TRBD2 (6 bases). Trimming shortened V by 7 bases and J by 5 bases, and 13 bases separated the two germline ends. The germline gives CDR1 SGHRS, CDR2 YFSETQ. The CDR3 is 13 amino acids. The CDR3 is CASAAGRHNEQFF. CDR3 in DNA: TGCGCCAGCGCGGCGGGGCGGCACAATGAGCAGTTCTTC.

V usage is TRBV23-1 and J usage is TRBJ2-7; D remains unclear. TRBV23-1 is assigned to the ORF class and has an uncertain function. This CDR3 comprises 15 residues. The ends were cut back, 8 bases at V and 0 bases at J, with 17 bases in the middle. DNA of the CDR3: TGCGCCAGCCCCCTCAAGGACGGACCCTCCTACGAGCAGTACTTC. Translating it yields CASPLKDGPSYEQYF.

The rearrangement joins TRBV6-6 to TRBJ2-3, with 8 positions matching TRBD2. CDR1 is MNHNY and CDR2 is SVGAGI in the germline V gene (reference sequence). V lost 5 bases, J lost 0 bases, and 4 bases stayed unmatched. CDR3 length equals 15 residues. CDR3 DNA: TGTGCCAGCAGTATTAGCGGGGTGAGCACAGATACGCAGTATTTT. Protein product: CASSISGVSTDTQYF.

The chain links TRBV2 to TRBJ2-3, with TRBD2 matching over 9 bases. Per germline, CDR1 SNHLY and CDR2 FYNNEI. V lost 4 bases, J lost 3 bases, and 5 bases stayed unmatched. The CDR3 totals 15 residues. Here the CDR3 DNA reads TGTGCCAGCAGTGTTGGCCTAGCGGGAACAGATACGCAGTATTTT. Protein: CASSVGLAGTDTQYF. The entire variable domain, with the rest obtained from reference TRBV2 and TRBJ2-3, is as follows: EPEVTQTPSHQVTQMGQEVILRCVPISNHLYFYWYRQILGQKVEFLVSFYNNEISEKSEIFDDQFSVERPDGSNFTLKIRSTKLEDSAMYFCASSVGLAGTDTQYFGPGTRLTVL.

V and J are TRBV5-6 and TRBJ2-5, with D hard to call. In germline, CDR1 is SGHDT, CDR2 YYEEEE. This CDR3 region has 13 residues. V was trimmed by 0 bases and J by 5 bases, leaving 8 bases between them. The CDR3 DNA reads TGTGCCAGCAGCTTGGGGATGGATGAGACCCAGTACTTC. The encoded protein is CASSLGMDETQYF.

This chain joins TRBV6-5 and TRBJ2-7, with 10 positions matching TRBD1. The CDR3 loop spans 15 amino acids. Trimming cost V 5 bases and J 6 bases; bases outside gene matches: 10. The germline CDR1 and CDR2 sequences are MNHEY and SVGAGI. CDR3: CASSNTGTGVSEQYF. The DNA for the CDR3 is TGTGCCAGCAGTAATACCGGGACAGGGGTTTCCGAGCAGTACTTC.

This chain joins TRBV30 and TRBJ1-2; no firm D call. V lost 0 bases to trimming and J lost 8 bases, with 10 bases between them. The CDR3 has 12 amino acids. Germline assignment: CDR1 GTSNPN and CDR2 SVGIG (reference sequence). The CDR3 spells CAWSVIGEGYTF. The CDR3 nucleotides are TGTGCCTGGAGTGTAATTGGGGAAGGCTACACCTTC.

The chain couples TRBV29-1 to TRBJ1-1; maybe TRBD1 (5 bases). Germline loops: CDR1 SQVTM, CDR2 ANQGSEA. V dropped 6 bases and J dropped 1 base, with 15 bases sitting between them. The CDR3 runs to 14 residues. CDR3 protein: CSVPGLAKNTEAFF. The CDR3 DNA reads TGCAGCGTCCCGGGACTCGCCAAGAACACTGAAGCTTTCTTT.

J is TRBJ2-2 and V is TRBV28; D is perhaps TRBD1 (5 bases). CDR3 length equals 15 residues. Germline assignment: CDR1 MDHEN and CDR2 SYDVKM. The V gene lost 2 bases and the J gene lost 4 bases, with 11 bases spanning the gap. The CDR3 sequence: CASSLLGASTGELFF. In nucleotides, the CDR3 is TGTGCCAGCAGTTTACTAGGGGCCTCCACCGGGGAGCTGTTTTTT.

V gene TRBV12-3 or TRBV12-4 combines with J gene TRBJ2-1; D ambiguous. This CDR3 spans 12 amino acids. Trimming pared 3 bases from V and 10 bases from J, leaving 10 bases between. The CDR3 reads CASSFALPEQFF. Written as DNA, the CDR3 is TGTGCCAGCAGTTTTGCTCTGCCGGAGCAGTTCTTC.